These 26 T cell receptor beta chains were sequenced from one sample in a study of cytotoxic CD8 clonotypes in ibrutinib-treated CLL. Profiling relied on immunoSEQ multiplex PCR, and the TCRdb table lists in-frame clones only, not all of them. The table includes approximately 92,000 clones, approximately 77% detected once. The sequencing here drew on PBMCs, taken after 24 months of ibrutinib treatment. All receptors derive from a human donor with chronic lymphocytic leukemia.

This chain uses TRBV9 with TRBJ2-1, with 9 bases aligning to TRBD2. The CDR3 has 16 amino acids. V lost 3 bases to trimming and J lost 7 bases; unmatched junction nucleotides: 11. Germline assignment: CDR1 SGDLS and CDR2 YYNGEE. In DNA form, the CDR3 reads TGTGCCAGCAGCGCAACCGGGACTAGCAATTTGAATGAGCAGTTCTTC. Amino acid sequence: CASSATGTSNLNEQFF.

In its sample, this clone was seen a few times. The gene calls are TRBV19 and TRBJ1-2; no definite D call. The CDR3 spans 12 residues. Trimming cost V 4 bases and J 3 bases, with 6 bases left between them. CDR1 and CDR2 from the germline V gene are LNHDA and SQIVND (reference sequence). The CDR3 sequence is CASSNLDYGYTF. The CDR3 DNA reads TGTGCCAGTAGTAATCTGGACTATGGCTACACCTTC.

The chain couples TRBV10-3 to TRBJ2-7, with 7 bases matching TRBD1. J was trimmed by 3 bases and V by 5 bases; bases with no gene match: 10. The CDR3 runs 15 residues. The germline gives CDR1 ENHRY, CDR2 SYGVKD. The CDR3, as DNA: TGTGCCATCAGTTTTTTACAGGGGCAAATCTACGAGCAGTACTTC. Its protein is CAISFLQGQIYEQYF.

This chain connects TRBV7-3 to TRBJ2-7; tentative D call: TRBD2 (5 bases). Between the trimmed V and J ends, which lost 0 bases and 0 bases, there was a span of 6 bases. Germline assignment: CDR1 SGHTA and CDR2 FQGTGA. The length of the CDR3 is 14 residues. In DNA, the CDR3 is TGTGCCAGCAGCTTAACCCGGGACTCCTACGAGCAGTACTTC. This translates into CASSLTRDSYEQYF.

The genes are TRBV2 and TRBJ2-3; weak D call: TRBD1 (6 bases). This CDR3 comprises 14 residues. CDR1 and CDR2 (germline): SNHLY, FYNNEI. V was cut by 9 bases and J by 3 bases, with 16 bases left in between. The DNA for the CDR3 is TGTGCCAGTACTCCAGGGGTTGGTACAGATACGCAGTATTTT. This codes for CASTPGVGTDTQYF. The variable domain in full, with the rest retrieved from reference TRBV2 and TRBJ2-3, is EPEVTQTPSHQVTQMGQEVILRCVPISNHLYFYWYRQILGQKVEFLVSFYNNEISEKSEIFDDQFSVERPDGSNFTLKIRSTKLEDSAMYFCASTPGVGTDTQYFGPGTRLTVL.

J is TRBJ1-3 and V is TRBV28; 7 bases match TRBD1. Trimming took 2 bases from V and 4 from J; bases not matched to a gene: 5. The CDR3 length is 15 residues. Germline V lookup: CDR1 MDHEN, CDR2 SYDVKM. The CDR3 loop reads CASSLDRVRGNTIYF. CDR3 DNA: TGTGCCAGCAGTTTAGACAGGGTGCGAGGAAACACCATATATTTT.

The chain uses TRBV4-2 and TRBJ1-5; no clear D. This CDR3 has 15 residues. V lost 1 base to trimming and J lost 5 bases, with 12 bases between them. Germline CDR1 reads LGHNA; CDR2 reads YNFKEQ. CDR3 residues: CASSQARQVDQPQHF. The CDR3 nucleotides read TGTGCCAGCAGCCAAGCGCGGCAGGTCGATCAGCCCCAGCATTTT.

The chain joins TRBV5-8 to TRBJ2-7; 9 bases fit TRBD1. The trim removed 4 bases at V and 0 bases at J, leaving 2 bases unmatched. In germline, CDR1 is SGHTS, CDR2 YDEGEE. CDR3 length equals 14 residues. The CDR3 sequence is CASSRTGDSYEQYF. CDR3 coding DNA: TGTGCCAGCAGCAGGACAGGGGACTCCTACGAGCAGTACTTC. Full variable domain (missing parts from reference TRBV5-8 and TRBJ2-7): EAGVTQSPTHLIKTRGQQATLRCSPISGHTSVYWYQQALGLGLQFLLWYDEGEERNRGNFPPRFSGRQFPNYSSELNVNALELEDSALYLCASSRTGDSYEQYFGPGTRLTVT.

The J gene is TRBJ2-1, the V gene TRBV19; no definite D call. The CDR3 extends over 13 amino acids. Germline loops: CDR1 LNHDA, CDR2 SQIVND (reference sequence). V lost 3 bases and J 6 bases, leaving 9 bases between the germline ends. This CDR3 is CASSILSPNEQFF. CDR3 DNA: TGTGCCAGTAGTATTTTATCCCCCAATGAGCAGTTCTTC.

The chain recombines TRBV6-1 with TRBJ1-2, with TRBD1 as a possible D gene (5 bases). The germline V gene encodes CDR1 MNHNS and CDR2 SASEGT. Trimming stripped 6 bases from V and 3 bases from J, with 17 bases between. The CDR3 is 15 amino acids. CDR3 coding DNA: TGTGCCAGCAGAGAACTGGGGGGACGGGACTATGGCTACACCTTC. Translation: CASRELGGRDYGYTF.

This chain uses TRBV25-1 with TRBJ2-2; 7 bases are shared with TRBD1. Trimming removed 2 bases from V and 0 bases from J; junction bases left unmatched: 3. CDR3 length: 16 amino acids. Germline lookup yields CDR1 MGHDK and CDR2 SYGVNS. CDR3 in DNA: TGTGCCAGCAGTGAAAGGGGGCGGGCGAACACCGGGGAGCTGTTTTTT. Its protein is CASSERGRANTGELFF.

V gene TRBV5-1 combines with J gene TRBJ2-3, with D uncertain. V was trimmed by 5 bases and J by 2 bases, leaving 12 bases between them. The CDR3 length is 14 residues. Looked up from germline, CDR1 is SGHRS and CDR2 is YFSETQ. DNA of the CDR3: TGCGCCAGCAGGATGGAAGGAAACACAGATACGCAGTATTTT. Translation gives CASRMEGNTDTQYF.

V usage is TRBV10-1 and J usage is TRBJ2-2; D remains unclear. This CDR3 has 14 amino acids. The V end was cut by 2 bases, the J end by 0 bases, with 4 bases between. Germline values: CDR1 WNHNN, CDR2 SYGVQD (reference sequence). The CDR3 region has the DNA TGCGCCAGCAGTGAGCGGCCGAACACCGGGGAGCTGTTTTTT. Translating it yields CASSERPNTGELFF.

This sequence joins TRBV5-1 and TRBJ2-3, with 9 bases lining up with TRBD2. With V trimmed by 5 bases and J by 7 bases, 2 bases remained unmatched. The CDR3 runs to 12 residues. CDR1 is SGHRS, CDR2 YFSETQ, per germline. CDR3 loop: CASRLAGNTQYF. The DNA for the CDR3 is TGCGCCAGCAGACTAGCGGGTAATACGCAGTATTTT.

This clone was detected once. The junction differs from germline at one of its ends, possibly a read error. The chain combines TRBV4-1 with TRBJ2-7, with 9 bases that match TRBD2. Germline V CDR1 and CDR2: MGHRA, YSYEKL. The CDR3 runs to 16 residues. The CDR3 is CASSQVSSGRRYEQYF. The CDR3 DNA follows: TGTGCCAGCAGCCAAGTGAGTAGCGGGAGAAGGTACGAGCAGTACTTC.

CDR3 protein: CASSIEGRGETFF. The CDR3 DNA follows: TGCGCCAGCAGCATAGAGGGGAGGGGGGAAACTTTCTTT. The chain employs TRBV5-1 and TRBJ1-1; the D gene is possibly TRBD1 (6 bases). The V end was cut by 4 bases, the J end by 12 bases, with 19 bases between. CDR3 length: 13 amino acids. Germline values: CDR1 SGHRS, CDR2 YFSETQ.

The rearrangement links TRBV7-9 to TRBJ2-2; D remains unclear. CDR3 length equals 12 residues. Germline values: CDR1 SEHNR, CDR2 FQNEAQ (reference sequence). V dropped 7 bases and J dropped 4 bases, with 7 bases sitting between them. The chain's CDR3 is CASNLPTGELFF. DNA of the CDR3: TGTGCCAGCAATCTACCCACCGGGGAGCTGTTTTTT.

V is TRBV28 and J is TRBJ2-1; D gene ambiguous. Germline lookup yields CDR1 MDHEN and CDR2 SYDVKM. The CDR3 is made up of 16 amino acids. V gave up 4 bases and J gave up 0 bases, with 13 bases separating them. This CDR3 reads CASSSTVRTSYNEQFF. CDR3 in DNA: TGTGCCAGCAGTTCAACGGTCAGAACCTCCTACAATGAGCAGTTCTTC.

The chain employs TRBV27 and TRBJ2-7; a weak D match, TRBD2 (6 bases). The germline CDR1 and CDR2 sequences are MNHEY and SMNVEV (reference sequence). The CDR3 runs 17 residues. The V end lost 0 bases, the J end lost 1 base, and 16 bases lay between the germline ends. CDR3 sequence reads: CASSLSGTGVTSYEQYF. DNA for the CDR3: TGTGCCAGCAGTTTATCCGGGACGGGGGTCACGTCCTACGAGCAGTACTTC.

The chain carries TRBV2 and TRBJ1-4; the D is unclear. Germline CDR1 reads SNHLY; CDR2 reads FYNNEI. CDR3 length: 17 amino acids. Trimming left V 10 bases short and J 0 bases short, with 21 bases between. CDR3 coding DNA: TGTGCCAACCGGGGAGGGCTAGGCACAGCAACTAATGAAAAACTGTTTTTT. Its protein is CANRGGLGTATNEKLFF.

The chain recombines TRBV19 with TRBJ2-5; TRBD2 matches 12 bases. Germline V gene data show CDR1 as LNHDA and CDR2 as SQIVND (reference sequence). V gave up 3 bases and J gave up 7 bases; unmatched junction bases: 18. This CDR3 contains 19 residues. The CDR3 DNA reads as TGTGCCAGTAGTATCCTACTAGCGGGGGGACCCCGACAGGTTGGGACCCAGTACTTC. Its translation: CASSILLAGGPRQVGTQYF.

The chain is built from TRBV5-6 and TRBJ2-1; no clear D gene. The CDR3 covers 12 residues. V was trimmed by 4 bases and J by 9 bases, leaving 11 bases between them. Germline V CDR1 and CDR2: SGHDT, YYEEEE. CDR3 protein: CASSLPSSEQFF. In nucleotides, the CDR3 is TGTGCCAGCAGCCTCCCAAGCAGTGAGCAGTTCTTC.

The V gene is TRBV6-1, the J gene TRBJ1-5; D unclear. Between the trimmed V and J ends, which lost 7 bases and 6 bases, there was a span of 7 bases. This CDR3 has 11 residues. CDR1 is MNHNS and CDR2 is SASEGT in the germline V gene. The CDR3 region is CASKEVQPQHF. CDR3 DNA sequence: TGTGCCAGCAAAGAGGTTCAGCCCCAGCATTTT.

This clone has just a few counts. The chain recombines TRBV19 with TRBJ1-3, with TRBD1 matching over 8 bases. Per the germline V gene, CDR1 is LNHDA and CDR2 is SQIVND (reference sequence). V shed 6 bases, J shed 0 bases, and the junction held 7 bases outside the gene matches. CDR3 length equals 16 residues. The CDR3 protein is CASRRQGRHSGNTIYF. The DNA for the CDR3 is TGTGCCAGTAGACGACAGGGGAGACACTCTGGAAACACCATATATTTT.

The genes are TRBV6-6 and TRBJ2-6; D possibly uses TRBD1 or TRBD2 (6 bases each). In germline, CDR1 is MNHNY, CDR2 SVGAGI (reference sequence). Trimming removed 7 bases from V and 2 bases from J, with 12 bases in between. The CDR3 loop spans 15 amino acids. The CDR3 nucleotides are TGTGCCAGCACTGAGGAGGGGGCTGGGGCCAACGTCCTGACTTTC. It specifies CASTEEGAGANVLTF.

The chain couples TRBV7-8 to TRBJ2-3; D is possibly TRBD2 (6 bases). The CDR3 consists of 16 residues. V lost 5 bases, J lost 4 bases, and 19 bases lay in between. Germline CDR1 SGHVS, CDR2 FQNEAQ. CDR3: CASSPQQGRRADTQYF. DNA of the CDR3: TGTGCCAGCAGCCCCCAGCAGGGCCGGAGGGCAGATACGCAGTATTTT. The variable domain in full, completed from reference TRBV7-8 and TRBJ2-3, reads GAGVSQSPRYKVAKRGQDVALRCDPISGHVSLFWYQQALGQGPEFLTYFQNEAQLDKSGLPSDRFFAERPEGSVSTLKIQRTQQEDSAVYLCASSPQQGRRADTQYFGPGTRLTVL.